These 8 T cell receptor beta chains were all obtained from the same sample, sequenced in a study of spatial heterogeneity in lung cancer. TCRdb reprocessed the 5' RACE reads via MiXCR and lists one record per CDR3 protein. This table holds under 150,000 distinct CDR3 sequences, approximately 12% found once. Sample time point: blood at routine non-recurrence follow-up after resection. Sequencing was performed on whole RNA extracted from tumor and nontumor lung tissue, or from frozen PBMC, and the material was left unsorted. The sequencing used PBMCs, collected at follow-up. These receptors all come from a male donor with early-stage non-small cell lung cancer.

The CDR3 protein is CASSLDTPSTDTQYF. The CDR3 nucleotides are TGTGCCAGCAGTCTCGACACACCAAGCACAGATACGCAGTATTTT. The J gene is TRBJ2-3, the V gene TRBV27; D gene unclear. The CDR3 covers 15 residues. The V gene's germline CDR1 is MNHEY and CDR2 SMNVEV (reference sequence). Trimming took 5 bases from V and 0 from J, leaving 12 bases between them.

This clonotype has only a few counts. The J gene is TRBJ2-3, the V gene TRBV6-6; 9 bases agree with TRBD2. The germline CDR1 and CDR2 sequences are MNHNY and SVGAGI (reference sequence). Trimming at V came to 8 bases and at J to 3 bases, leaving 9 bases not matched to a gene. There are 15 residues in the CDR3. The CDR3, as DNA: TGTGCCAGCTCGGATAGCGGGGGCTCAACAGATACGCAGTATTTT. It is translated as CASSDSGGSTDTQYF.

This clonotype showed up many times. This chain connects TRBV6-6 to TRBJ2-7; 9 bases fit TRBD2. The V gene's germline CDR1 is MNHNY and CDR2 SVGAGI (reference sequence). The CDR3 covers 15 residues. Germline trimming cut 4 bases from V and 0 bases from J; bases unmatched to any gene: 4. CDR3 sequence (DNA): TGTGCCAGCAGTTCGACTAGCGGTAGCTCCTACGAGCAGTACTTC. This codes for CASSSTSGSSYEQYF.

This clonotype has a count of ten or more. The chain joins TRBV2 to TRBJ2-1; 10 bases fit TRBD1. CDR3 length equals 15 residues. Germline V gene sequence: CDR1 SNHLY, CDR2 FYNNEI. After removal of 7 bases from V and 6 bases from J, the junction contained 9 bases not matched to a gene. The CDR3 DNA reads TGTGCCAGCATTGTCGGGACAGGGGTCGGCAATGAGCAGTTCTTC. It encodes CASIVGTGVGNEQFF. The full variable domain, rest sourced from reference TRBV2 and TRBJ2-1, is EPEVTQTPSHQVTQMGQEVILRCVPISNHLYFYWYRQILGQKVEFLVSFYNNEISEKSEIFDDQFSVERPDGSNFTLKIRSTKLEDSAMYFCASIVGTGVGNEQFFGPGTRLTVL.

The table lists this clonotype with many counts. This chain connects TRBV28 to TRBJ1-2; 11 nucleotides agree with TRBD1. The CDR3 totals 14 residues. Germline V gives CDR1 MDHEN, CDR2 SYDVKM. Unmatched junction bases numbered 6, after V lost 4 bases and J lost 8 bases. CDR3 nucleotide sequence: TGTGCCAGCAGTTCCTGGACAGGGGGCAACGGCTACACCTTC. Amino acids: CASSSWTGGNGYTF.

This clonotype was counted at least ten times. V usage is TRBV2 and J usage is TRBJ2-1; TRBD2 aligns across 7 bases. The CDR3 length is 16 residues. CDR1 and CDR2 from the germline V gene are SNHLY and FYNNEI. After removal of 7 bases from V and 1 base from J, the junction contained 10 bases not matched to a gene. The CDR3 bases are TGTGCCAGCACCTGGGAGGAGGGAGGGTCCTACAATGAGCAGTTCTTC. Its protein is CASTWEEGGSYNEQFF.

This chain uses TRBV5-1 with TRBJ2-7; D perhaps matches TRBD2 (6 bases). The CDR3 loop spans 14 amino acids. Germline CDR1 and CDR2: SGHRS and YFSETQ. Trimming took 2 bases from V and 3 from J, leaving 12 bases between them. The CDR3 region has the DNA TGCGCCAGCAGCTTTAGCGGTGGAGACTACGAGCAGTACTTC. This sequence encodes CASSFSGGDYEQYF.

This clonotype was recorded a few times. This sequence joins TRBV18 and TRBJ2-7, with D perhaps TRBD2 (5 bases). V lost 6 bases and J lost 0, with 15 bases in between. The CDR3 runs 15 residues. Germline V gene lookup returns CDR1 KGHSH and CDR2 LQKENI. Here the CDR3 reads CASSPKRGPSYEQYF. The CDR3 DNA is TGTGCCAGCTCTCCCAAGCGAGGGCCCTCCTACGAGCAGTACTTC.